One and the same sample provided the 27 T cell receptor beta chains below, sequenced in a study of T cell changes during pregnancy in multiple sclerosis. The table came from immunoSEQ multiplex PCR; TCRdb's copy has only in-frame clones and leaves some out. The sample lists 40,000 to 60,000 clones, about nine tenths occurring once. Sequencing was performed on CD4+ T cells from peripheral blood mononuclear cells, taken in the third trimester of pregnancy. The receptors were sampled from a female donor with multiple sclerosis, enrolled in a pregnancy study.

J is TRBJ2-2 and V is TRBV5-1; no reliable D call. Germline V gene lookup returns CDR1 SGHRS and CDR2 YFSETQ. The CDR3 covers 13 residues. V was pared by 5 bases and J by 8 bases, with 13 bases between. CDR3 region: CASSPSLGGELFF. As DNA, the CDR3 is TGCGCCAGCAGTCCCTCCCTCGGGGGGGAGCTGTTTTTT.

The chain employs TRBV5-1 and TRBJ1-4, with TRBD1 matching over 7 bases. CDR1 and CDR2 (germline): SGHRS, YFSETQ. J gave up 4 bases and V 3 bases, and 3 bases lay outside the gene matches. The CDR3 totals 14 residues. The CDR3: CASSSQGINEKLFF. The CDR3 region has the DNA TGCGCCAGCAGCTCACAGGGGATTAATGAAAAACTGTTTTTT.

This chain links TRBV9 with TRBJ2-5; 9 bases agree with TRBD2. V was clipped by 7 bases and J by 3 bases; unmatched bases: 7. The CDR3 runs to 14 residues. The germline V gene has CDR1 SGDLS and CDR2 YYNGEE. The CDR3 DNA reads as TGTGCCAGCGCGAGGTCTAGCGGGGAAGAGACCCAGTACTTC. This sequence encodes CASARSSGEETQYF.

The chain employs TRBV27 and TRBJ2-7; the match to TRBD2 covers 9 bases. V lost 6 bases and J lost 4; bases outside the gene matches: 16. The CDR3 is 17 residues long. The germline gives CDR1 MNHEY, CDR2 SMNVEV (reference sequence). This CDR3 is CASSPVSRGGISYEQYF. In DNA, the CDR3 is TGTGCCAGCAGCCCTGTTTCGCGGGGGGGAATTTCTTACGAGCAGTACTTC.

This chain uses TRBV2 with TRBJ2-1; D may be TRBD1 (6 bases). CDR1 and CDR2 (germline): SNHLY, FYNNEI. CDR3 length equals 13 residues. V was shortened by 4 bases and J by 10 bases, with 14 bases between the two germline ends. The CDR3 region has the DNA TGTGCCAGCAGTGGGGACACCCTCGGGGAGCAGTTCTTC. Its protein product is CASSGDTLGEQFF.

V usage is TRBV6-1 and J usage is TRBJ1-1; D might be TRBD1 (5 bases). The germline V gene has CDR1 MNHNS and CDR2 SASEGT. The length of the CDR3 is 13 residues. V lost 1 base and J lost 4, with 7 bases in between. DNA for the CDR3: TGTGCCAGCAGTGAAGTTAGGGGCACTGAAGCTTTCTTT. It codes for CASSEVRGTEAFF.

The chain recombines TRBV7-2 with TRBJ2-1; 8 bases fit TRBD2. Germline loops: CDR1 SGHTA, CDR2 FQGNSA. J gave up 5 bases and V 3 bases, and 6 bases lay outside the gene matches. The CDR3 totals 15 residues. Here the CDR3 reads CASSFRRGDHNEQFF. The DNA of the CDR3 is TGTGCCAGCAGCTTCCGGCGGGGGGATCACAATGAGCAGTTCTTC.

The CDR3 reads CASSSTGGGATDTQYF. CDR3 DNA sequence: TGTGCCAGCAGCTCCACTGGCGGGGGTGCCACAGATACGCAGTATTTT. The chain joins TRBV7-3 to TRBJ2-3; 7 positions agree with TRBD2. The germline gives CDR1 SGHTA, CDR2 FQGTGA. V lost 4 bases to trimming and J lost 2 bases; unmatched junction nucleotides: 9. The CDR3 has 16 amino acids.

The rearrangement links TRBV2 to TRBJ2-1; weak D call: TRBD2 (6 bases). The CDR3 runs to 15 residues. The germline V gene has CDR1 SNHLY and CDR2 FYNNEI. Trimming left V 5 bases short and J 7 bases short, with 18 bases between. The CDR3 DNA reads TGTGCCAGCAGTACGACTAGTCTTTATGTGAATGAGCAGTTCTTC. Amino acids: CASSTTSLYVNEQFF.

J is TRBJ2-7 and V is TRBV6-1, with 7 bases matching TRBD2. From germline, CDR1 is MNHNS and CDR2 SASEGT. The CDR3 spans 17 residues. Losses at the gene ends were 4 bases for V and 1 base for J; bases not matched to a gene: 13. Here the CDR3 reads CASSALAEIFRSYEQYF. CDR3 DNA sequence: TGTGCCAGCAGTGCGCTAGCGGAGATTTTCCGGTCCTACGAGCAGTACTTC.

The chain uses TRBV7-2 and TRBJ1-1; 8 bases align to TRBD1. Germline CDR1 and CDR2: SGHTA and FQGNSA. J was trimmed by 0 bases and V by 6 bases; bases with no gene match: 3. There are 14 residues in the CDR3. The chain's CDR3 is CASRARGLNTEAFF. Here the CDR3 DNA reads TGTGCCAGCAGGGCCAGGGGGCTGAACACTGAAGCTTTCTTT.

The V and J genes are TRBV18 and TRBJ2-4, with D possibly matching TRBD1 (5 bases). This CDR3 is built from 18 residues. Germline CDR1 and CDR2: KGHSH and LQKENI. Trimming pared 0 bases from V and 0 bases from J, leaving 15 bases between. Here the CDR3 reads CASSPPGQALLAKNIQYF. The CDR3 coding sequence is TGTGCCAGCTCACCACCGGGGCAGGCCCTTCTAGCCAAAAACATTCAGTACTTC.

The chain combines TRBV23-1 with TRBJ2-7; 12 nucleotides line up with TRBD1. TRBV23-1 carries the ORF label, with uncertain function. The CDR3 extends over 15 amino acids. V lost 3 bases to trimming and J lost 5 bases; unmatched junction nucleotides: 5. The CDR3 reads CASSQAGTGGDEQYF. The CDR3 region has the DNA TGCGCCAGCAGTCAGGCCGGGACAGGGGGCGACGAGCAGTACTTC.

This chain links TRBV29-1 with TRBJ1-2; 9 bases are shared with TRBD1. With V trimmed by 6 bases and J by 8 bases, 16 bases remained unmatched. There are 15 residues in the CDR3. Looked up from germline, CDR1 is SQVTM and CDR2 is ANQGSEA. Here the CDR3 DNA reads TGCAGCGTCGACCCTAGGACAGGGGAAGAAATGGGCTACACCTTC. This codes for CSVDPRTGEEMGYTF. Drawing the rest from reference TRBV29-1 and TRBJ1-2, the complete variable domain is SAVISQKPSRDICQRGTSLTIQCQVDSQVTMMFWYRQQPGQSLTLIATANQGSEATYESGFVIDKFPISRPNLTFSTLTVSNMSPEDSSIYLCSVDPRTGEEMGYTFGSGTRLTVV.

V gene TRBV5-6 combines with J gene TRBJ2-7; TRBD1 matches 7 bases. The CDR3 consists of 13 residues. With 4 bases clipped from V and 7 bases from J, the junction kept 8 bases outside the gene matches. Germline V gene data show CDR1 as SGHDT and CDR2 as YYEEEE. The CDR3 DNA reads TGTGCCAGCAGCCAGCGACAGGGTCGGGAGCAGTACTTC. The encoded protein is CASSQRQGREQYF.

The CDR3 DNA is TGTGCCAGCAGCTTCCCGGGACAGGGTAGCAATGAGCAGTTCTTC. Translated, it gives CASSFPGQGSNEQFF. The chain couples TRBV5-6 to TRBJ2-1; TRBD1 agrees at 9 bases. The CDR3 extends over 15 amino acids. Losses at the gene ends were 2 bases for V and 6 bases for J; bases not matched to a gene: 6. From germline, CDR1 is SGHDT and CDR2 YYEEEE.

Here the CDR3 reads CASGLLRESVQFF. The CDR3 DNA reads as TGTGCTAGTGGTTTGCTAAGGGAGTCGGTGCAGTTCTTC. This rearrangement joins TRBV12-5 to TRBJ2-1; possibly TRBD2 for D (5 bases). Germline V gene lookup returns CDR1 LGHNT and CDR2 FRNRAP. This CDR3 has 13 residues. Between the trimmed V and J ends, which lost 2 bases and 12 bases, there was a span of 14 bases. The full variable domain, in which reference TRBV12-5 and TRBJ2-1 provide the parts outside the CDR3, is DARVTQTPRHKVTEMGQEVTMRCQPILGHNTVFWYRQTMMQGLELLAYFRNRAPLDDSGMPKDRFSAEMPDATLATLKIQPSEPRDSAVYFCASGLLRESVQFFGPGTRLTVL.

V is TRBV19 and J is TRBJ1-6; tentative D call: TRBD1 (5 bases). Germline V gene data show CDR1 as LNHDA and CDR2 as SQIVND (reference sequence). The CDR3 sequence is 17 residues long. V dropped 4 bases and J dropped 0 bases, with 13 bases sitting between them. The CDR3 here is CASSSWDSSSYNSPLHF. The CDR3 DNA follows: TGTGCCAGTAGTAGTTGGGACTCTAGCTCCTATAATTCACCCCTCCACTTT.

This clone appeared a single time. V usage is TRBV18 and J usage is TRBJ2-4; 8 nucleotides line up with TRBD1. There are 16 residues in the CDR3. The V and J ends lost 6 bases and 0 bases, in that order; junction bases with no gene match: 7. The germline CDR1 and CDR2 sequences are KGHSH and LQKENI. For the CDR3, the DNA is TGTGCCAGCTCCCCGGGCACAGGGGGAGCCAAAAACATTCAGTACTTC. Amino acid sequence: CASSPGTGGAKNIQYF.

The chain combines TRBV11-2 with TRBJ1-4; D might be TRBD1 (6 bases). The CDR3 loop spans 16 amino acids. Trimming took 5 bases from V and 2 from J, leaving 15 bases between them. Germline V CDR1 and CDR2: SGHAT, FQNNGV. As DNA, the CDR3 is TGTGCCAGCAGCAAAGCTGTACAGGGCACTAATGAAAAACTGTTTTTT. Protein: CASSKAVQGTNEKLFF. Together with reference TRBV11-2 and TRBJ1-4, the CDR3 gives the full variable domain: EAGVAQSPRYKIIEKRQSVAFWCNPISGHATLYWYQQILGQGPKLLIQFQNNGVVDDSQLPKDRFSAERLKGVDSTLKIQPAKLEDSAVYLCASSKAVQGTNEKLFFGSGTQLSVL.

This chain connects TRBV16 to TRBJ2-1; 8 bases map to TRBD1. CDR3 length: 15 amino acids. Germline CDR1 KGHSY, CDR2 FQNENV. Losses at the gene ends were 2 bases for V and 2 bases for J; bases not matched to a gene: 2. CDR3 nucleotides: TGTGCCAGCAGCCAAAGACAGGGGACCTACAATGAGCAGTTCTTC. Translating gives CASSQRQGTYNEQFF.

V and J are TRBV7-2 and TRBJ1-5; D is perhaps TRBD1 (5 bases). Trimming stripped 1 base from V and 3 bases from J, with 13 bases between. Germline V gene data show CDR1 as SGHTA and CDR2 as FQGNSA. This CDR3 has 16 amino acids. The CDR3 nucleotides are TGTGCCAGCAGCTTAGGGCAGGGTAGTTTCAATCAGCCCCAGCATTTT. Its translation: CASSLGQGSFNQPQHF.

The J gene is TRBJ1-2, the V gene TRBV9, with 8 nucleotides matching TRBD1. This CDR3 has 17 amino acids. The V gene end was trimmed by 4 bases and the J gene end by 1 base; junction bases not matched to a gene: 12. The V gene's germline CDR1 is SGDLS and CDR2 YYNGEE. The CDR3 DNA sequence: TGTGCCAGCAGCTTTGGATTACAGGGGGGAATTAACTATGGCTACACCTTC. Translating gives CASSFGLQGGINYGYTF.

The rearrangement joins TRBV6-5 to TRBJ2-7; 7 positions agree with TRBD1. Germline V gene data show CDR1 as MNHEY and CDR2 as SVGAGI. This CDR3 has 13 amino acids. J was trimmed by 2 bases and V by 4 bases; bases with no gene match: 2. The CDR3 loop reads CASSSTGAYEQYF. As DNA, the CDR3 is TGTGCCAGCAGTTCTACAGGGGCCTACGAGCAGTACTTC.

This clone showed up just a few times. The chain joins TRBV9 to TRBJ1-3; no clear D. V was clipped by 3 bases and J by 0 bases, with 7 bases between them. The CDR3 is 14 amino acids. CDR1 and CDR2 (germline): SGDLS, YYNGEE. The CDR3 here is CASSAAGSGNTIYF. The CDR3 nucleotides read TGTGCCAGCAGCGCCGCCGGCTCTGGAAACACCATATATTTT.

The chain joins TRBV10-3 to TRBJ2-3; weak D call: TRBD2 (5 bases). The CDR3 has 15 residues. Germline-derived CDR1 and CDR2 are ENHRY and SYGVKD. V lost 6 bases, J lost 8 bases, and 21 bases lay in between. Here the CDR3 DNA reads TGTGCCATCAGGGGAGAGGCAGTGTCTCGAGCTACGCAGTATTTT. Its translation: CAIRGEAVSRATQYF.

The chain's CDR3 is CASSQVWGDEQFF. CDR3 nucleotide sequence: TGCGCCAGCAGCCAAGTTTGGGGGGATGAGCAGTTCTTC. The chain links TRBV4-1 to TRBJ2-1; D might be TRBD2 (6 bases). Germline V lookup: CDR1 MGHRA, CDR2 YSYEKL. CDR3 length: 13 residues. V lost 1 base to trimming and J lost 8 bases, with 9 bases between them.